This T cell receptor beta chain was recorded in a study of blood T cell repertoires in COVID-19 (dated by TCRdb to 2019 to 2021). Describing the broader study: Collaborator samples came from the United States, Italy and Spain and covered acute and convalescent phases of COVID-19. The prospective study material was composed of cDNA or gDNA derived from T cells, B-cell-depleted T cells, or PBMCs. Deeply sampled blood TCRbeta repertoires from subjects exposed to, actively infected with, or recovered from COVID-19 were included in the dataset. The repertoires were released in a freely available public database meant as a resource for research on the immune response to SARS-CoV-2. Samples came from the ongoing ImmuneRACE study (first 160 participants) plus 1,254 subjects from 6 global collaborators. A de-identified subject ID, COVID-19 status, age in years and sex were almost always included in the sample metadata. Where HLA class I and class II types were available, the types were taken from metadata supplied by the sample provider, not from assay-based typing. Points the paper makes about the study in general: How much clinical and demographic metadata was included differed by source and by participant, and the metadata was provided uncurated.

On this clone: The specificity of this receptor is unknown. No base-level quality is on record; no much larger clone is a single base apart.

Collaborating institutions collected whole blood in K2EDTA tubes following their own protocols. For TCRbeta analysis, collaborator samples were shipped as frozen whole blood, as isolated PBMCs, or as DNA extracted from either sample type. CDR3 length: 14 amino acids, cysteine to phenylalanine. The sequence is cut down to CDR3 DNA, 42 bases in frame from base 1. The germline V gene yields SNHLY for CDR1 and FYNNEI for CDR2. Ends trimmed: V by 8 bases, J by 7 bases; bases unmatched to a gene: 14. TCRbeta CDR3 regions were amplified from genomic DNA by means of the immunoSEQ Assay, a bias-controlled multiplex PCR. Processing in the source paper ran as follows. The number of nucleated cells in each sample was estimated from the amplification of reference gene primers within the assay. To quantify the absolute abundance of each unique TCRbeta CDR3 rearrangement, sequence reads were collapsed and filtered. For each sample, productive Simpson clonality was calculated by taking the square root of Simpson's diversity index across productive rearrangements. TCRdb obtained this table from immuneACCESS and retained in-frame rearrangements with V and J assigned. These tables miss some clones; where compared with another copy, unresolved V genes account for less than half of the shortfall, and the remainder is unexplained. That table is the source of V, J and clone size, and D and trimming were worked out from the DNA. Within this sample are 150,000 to 200,000 clones, with 82% of them counted one time only. The ten largest clones represent roughly 5% of the sample.

Sequencing was done on a sample of peripheral blood. The V and J segments used are TRBV2 and TRBJ2-7; TRBD2 lines up with 7 middle nucleotides. The source of this sequence is a young woman with acute or convalescent COVID-19. In nucleotide form, the sequence is TGTGCCAGCGGACGATCTAGCGGACTAGGGGAGCAGTACTTC. Its protein is CASGRSSGLGEQYF.